Listed here are 2 T cell receptor beta chains from one sample, sequenced in a study of beta chain features in type 1 diabetes. The whole isolated RNA underwent reverse transcription, so sequencing captured expressed TCRB transcripts. The protocol was immunoSEQ multiplex PCR, while the TCRdb copy is restricted to in-frame clones and leaves out a portion. This table has about 220,000 clones, approximately 10% appearing once. The sequenced sample consisted of central memory CD4+ T cells from blood. These receptors all come from a man between 18 and 29 years old in good health.

In its sample, this clone was seen many times. This chain uses TRBV5-1 with TRBJ1-2; possibly TRBD1 for D (6 bases). This CDR3 contains 14 residues. V lost 2 bases, J lost 6 bases, and 14 bases lay in between. CDR1 is SGHRS and CDR2 is YFSETQ in the germline V gene. The CDR3: CASSFEGTTDGYTF. Written as DNA, the CDR3 is TGCGCCAGCAGCTTCGAAGGGACAACCGATGGCTACACCTTC.

The V and J genes are TRBV28 and TRBJ2-7; tentatively, D is TRBD1 (6 bases). Germline-derived CDR1 and CDR2 are MDHEN and SYDVKM. There are 15 residues in the CDR3. V lost 5 bases to trimming and J lost 4 bases, with 18 bases between them. CDR3 sequence: CASSPQGFTGYEQYF. The CDR3 DNA is TGTGCCAGCAGTCCACAGGGTTTCACTGGGTACGAGCAGTACTTC.